The clone carrying this T cell receptor (beta chain) showed up many times. What it binds is not known. There are 15 residues in the CDR3. CDR1 and CDR2 (germline): SGHRS, YFSETQ. V shed 0 bases and J shed 3 bases, with 13 bases lying between them. A universal primer binding site was introduced by template switching. The final cDNA contained unique molecular identifiers. Each CDR3 protein is one row after TCRdb ran MiXCR on the 5' RACE reads. Among hundreds of thousands of distinct CDR3 sequences listed, approximately 20% were seen once. This sample was included in a study of identical twins. General study findings and limits: Weaker excess twin sharing was seen among beta out-of-frame sequences. Monozygotic twin pairs showed more out-of-frame TCR alpha sharing than models estimated.

These same data were also listed under a study on yellow fever vaccine responses in identical twins.

The chain combines TRBV5-1 with TRBJ2-7; no clear D gene. The sequence came from a woman aged 18-29 years in good health. Material: CD4+ T cells sorted from blood. CDR3 sequence: CASSLDSPIIYEQYF. The CDR3 nucleotides read TGCGCCAGCAGCTTGGACAGTCCTATAATCTACGAGCAGTACTTC.